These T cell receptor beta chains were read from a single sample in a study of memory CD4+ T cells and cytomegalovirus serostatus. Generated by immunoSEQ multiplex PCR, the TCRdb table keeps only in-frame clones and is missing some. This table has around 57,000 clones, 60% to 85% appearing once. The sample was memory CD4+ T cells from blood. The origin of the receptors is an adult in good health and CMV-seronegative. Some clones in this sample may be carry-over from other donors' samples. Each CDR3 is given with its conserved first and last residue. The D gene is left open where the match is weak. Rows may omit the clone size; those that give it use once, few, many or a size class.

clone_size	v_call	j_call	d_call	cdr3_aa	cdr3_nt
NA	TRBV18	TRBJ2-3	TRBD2	CASSPPSGGARLDTQYF	TGTGCCAGCTCACCCCCTAGCGGGGGTGCTAGGTTAGATACGCAGTATTTT
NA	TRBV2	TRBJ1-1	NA	CASSQDGNTEAFF	TGTGCCAGCAGTCAGGACGGTAACACTGAAGCTTTCTTT
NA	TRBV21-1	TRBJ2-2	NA	CASSKKRGPKKGQNTGELFF	TGTGCCAGCAGCAAAAAGAGGGGTCCCAAAAAAGGCCAGAACACCGGGGAGCTGTTTTTT
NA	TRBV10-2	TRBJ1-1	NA	CASSVTGSTEAFF	TGCGCCAGCAGTGTTACAGGGAGCACTGAAGCTTTCTTT
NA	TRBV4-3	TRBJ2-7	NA	CASSQDPGGVEQYF	TGCGCCAGCAGCCAAGACCCAGGGGGGGTAGAGCAGTACTTC
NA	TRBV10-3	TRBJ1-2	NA	CAIYGDRGYTF	TGTGCCATATACGGAGATCGAGGCTACACCTTC
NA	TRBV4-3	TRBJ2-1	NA	CASSQDIGTPRGGNEQFF	TGCGCCAGCAGCCAAGATATCGGAACTCCCCGGGGAGGAAATGAGCAGTTCTTC
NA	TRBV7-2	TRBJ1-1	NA	CASSGDGTEAFF	TGTGCCAGCAGCGGTGACGGCACTGAAGCTTTCTTT
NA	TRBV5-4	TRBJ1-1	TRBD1	CASSLLRDSFMNTEAFF	TGTGCCAGCAGCTTGCTCCGGGACAGCTTCATGAACACTGAAGCTTTCTTT
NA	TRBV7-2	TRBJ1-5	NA	CASSLFGRTQHF	TGTGCCAGCAGCTTATTCGGGCGGACCCAGCATTTT
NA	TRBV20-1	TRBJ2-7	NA	CSAPATYEQYF	TGTAGCGCACCGGCTACCTACGAGCAGTACTTC
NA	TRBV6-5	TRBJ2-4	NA	CASKETLAKNIQYF	TGTGCCAGCAAAGAGACATTAGCCAAAAACATTCAGTACTTC
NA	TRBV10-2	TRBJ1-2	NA	CASRSQGGYYGYTF	TGCGCCAGCAGGTCACAGGGAGGGTACTATGGCTACACCTTC
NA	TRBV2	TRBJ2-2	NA	CASSRRQVARGELFF	TGTGCCAGCAGTCGGAGACAGGTGGCTAGGGGGGAGCTGTTTTTT
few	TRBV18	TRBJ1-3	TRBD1	CASSPRGGGYGNTIYF	TGTGCCAGCTCACCACGAGGGGGCGGCTATGGAAACACCATATATTTT
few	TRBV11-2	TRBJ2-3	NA	CASSLGGGGDTQYF	TGTGCCAGCAGCTTAGGGGGAGGGGGAGATACGCAGTATTTT
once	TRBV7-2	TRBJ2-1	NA	CASRKDFSYNEQFF	TGTGCCAGCAGGAAGGACTTCTCCTACAATGAGCAGTTCTTC
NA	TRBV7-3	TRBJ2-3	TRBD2	CASSYLAGKTTDTQYF	TGTGCCAGCAGCTACCTAGCGGGGAAAACCACAGATACGCAGTATTTT
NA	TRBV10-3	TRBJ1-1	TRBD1	CATFGQGAHEAFF	TGTGCCACCTTTGGACAGGGGGCCCATGAAGCTTTCTTT
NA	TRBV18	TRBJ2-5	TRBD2	CASSPPLAGEQETQYF	TGTGCCAGCTCACCCCCACTAGCGGGGGAACAAGAGACCCAGTACTTC
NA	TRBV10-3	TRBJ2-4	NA	CAISESAADIQYF	TGTGCCATCAGTGAGTCGGCGGCGGACATTCAGTACTTC
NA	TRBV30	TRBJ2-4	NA	CAWSLQPTGQWKNIQYF	TGTGCCTGGAGTCTACAGCCAACAGGACAGTGGAAAAACATTCAGTACTTC
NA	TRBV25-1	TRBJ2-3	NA	CASNRGTDTQYF	TGTGCCAGCAATCGGGGCACAGATACGCAGTATTTT
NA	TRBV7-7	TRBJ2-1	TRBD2	CASSLSSGTYNEQFF	TGTGCTAGCAGCTTATCTAGCGGGACCTACAATGAGCAGTTCTTC
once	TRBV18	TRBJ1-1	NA	CASSPQATNTEAFF	TGTGCCAGCTCACCACAGGCCACTAACACTGAAGCTTTCTTT
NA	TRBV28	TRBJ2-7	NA	CATLSPDWGSYEQYF	TGTGCCACCTTATCACCCGACTGGGGCTCCTACGAGCAGTACTTC
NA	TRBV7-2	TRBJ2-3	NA	CASSGIYRVKSTDTQYF	TGTGCCAGCAGCGGAATCTATAGGGTAAAAAGCACAGATACGCAGTATTTT
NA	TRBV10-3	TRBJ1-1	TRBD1	CAVGTANTEAFF	TGTGCCGTGGGGACAGCGAACACTGAAGCTTTCTTT
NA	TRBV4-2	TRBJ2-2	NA	CASSQDAGTTNTGELFF	TGTGCCAGCAGCCAAGATGCGGGCACAACGAACACCGGGGAGCTGTTTTTT
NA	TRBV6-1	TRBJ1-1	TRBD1	CASSELDRGAEAFF	TGTGCCAGCAGTGAGTTGGACAGGGGGGCTGAAGCTTTCTTT
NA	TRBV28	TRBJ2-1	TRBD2	CASSSGGSASNEQFF	TGTGCCAGCAGTTCCGGCGGGAGTGCCTCCAATGAGCAGTTCTTC
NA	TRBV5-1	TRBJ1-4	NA	CASSLGPGEKLFF	TGCGCCAGCAGCTTGGGCCCGGGCGAAAAACTGTTTTTT
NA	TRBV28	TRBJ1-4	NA	CASASQGREKLFF	TGTGCCAGTGCCTCACAGGGTCGCGAAAAACTGTTTTTT